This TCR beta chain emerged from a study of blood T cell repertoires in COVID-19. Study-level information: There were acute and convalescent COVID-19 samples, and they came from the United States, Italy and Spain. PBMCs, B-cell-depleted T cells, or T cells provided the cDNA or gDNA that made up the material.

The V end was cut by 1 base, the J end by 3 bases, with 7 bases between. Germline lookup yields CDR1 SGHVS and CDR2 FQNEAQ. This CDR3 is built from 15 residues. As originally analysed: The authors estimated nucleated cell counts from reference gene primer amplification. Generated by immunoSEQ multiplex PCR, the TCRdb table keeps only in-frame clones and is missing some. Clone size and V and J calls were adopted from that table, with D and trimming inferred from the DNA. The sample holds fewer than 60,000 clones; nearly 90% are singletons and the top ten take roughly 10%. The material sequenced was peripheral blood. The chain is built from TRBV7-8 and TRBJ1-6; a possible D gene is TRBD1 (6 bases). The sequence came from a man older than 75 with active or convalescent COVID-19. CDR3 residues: CASSLEGGYNSPLHF. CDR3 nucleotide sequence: TGTGCCAGCAGCTTAGAAGGGGGCTATAATTCACCCCTCCACTTT.